This T cell receptor (beta chain) was obtained from a study of T cell responses to AZD1222 COVID-19 vaccine. Study-wide findings and caveats: Spike-specific TCR repertoires showed rising breadth and depth after two AZD1222 doses.

Of note for this clone: The target antigen is unknown.

CDR3 size: 14 residues. Germline CDR1 reads LGHDT; CDR2 reads YNNKEL (reference sequence). With 0 bases removed from V and 6 bases from J, the gap between germline ends came to 11 bases. Profiled with immunoSEQ multiplex PCR; TCRdb holds only in-frame clones, not every one. The sample records under 95,000 clones, roughly 88% being singletons. Here the sequenced sample was peripheral blood, taken 28 days after the second AZD1222 dose. This TCR was sampled from an adult who received the AZD1222 COVID-19 vaccine. The genes are TRBV3-1 (or the pseudogene TRBV3-2) and TRBJ1-1, with TRBD1 as a possible D gene (6 bases). The CDR3 here is CASSQEWDTSEAFF. The CDR3 region has the DNA TGTGCCAGCAGCCAAGAGTGGGACACTTCTGAAGCTTTCTTT.